These 16 T cell receptor beta chains were all obtained from the same sample, sequenced in a study of T cell changes during pregnancy in multiple sclerosis. Clones were sequenced by immunoSEQ multiplex PCR, and TCRdb holds only the in-frame ones, with some missing. The repertoire holds about 40,000 clones, with roughly 88% as singletons. The sample here was peripheral blood, taken in the first trimester of pregnancy. These receptors all come from a female donor in good health, enrolled as a control in a pregnancy study.

The chain uses TRBV6-4 and TRBJ2-1, with 8 bases matching TRBD2. This CDR3 is 14 amino acids long. J lost 2 bases, V lost 4 bases, and 1 base had no gene match. From germline, CDR1 is MRHNA and CDR2 SNTAGT. CDR3 sequence (DNA): TGTGCCAGCAGTGCGGGAGGGGCCTACAATGAGCAGTTCTTC. This codes for CASSAGGAYNEQFF.

This chain uses TRBV28 with TRBJ2-5; the D is unclear. This CDR3 has 12 residues. The V and J ends lost 8 bases and 5 bases respectively, with 12 bases between them. CDR1 and CDR2 (germline): MDHEN, SYDVKM. The CDR3 DNA reads TGTGCCAGCGCGAGTACCAGGGAGACCCAGTACTTC. Its translation: CASASTRETQYF.

This sequence joins TRBV14 and TRBJ2-1; tentatively, D is TRBD2 (7 bases). Trimming cost V 2 bases and J 3 bases, with 20 bases left between them. CDR3 length: 18 residues. Germline V gene data show CDR1 as SGHDN and CDR2 as FVKESK. Written as DNA, the CDR3 is TGTGCCAGCAGCCAATTAGGAGGGGGGGCCGGCGGCTACAATGAGCAGTTCTTC. Its protein is CASSQLGGGAGGYNEQFF. The whole variable domain, filled in from reference TRBV14 and TRBJ2-1, reads EAGVTQFPSHSVIEKGQTVTLRCDPISGHDNLYWYRRVMGKEIKFLLHFVKESKQDESGMPNNRFLAERTGGTYSTLKVQPAELEDSGVYFCASSQLGGGAGGYNEQFFGPGTRLTVL.

The chain joins TRBV27 to TRBJ1-1; 9 bases are shared with TRBD1. The CDR3 length is 15 residues. V lost 5 bases and J lost 9; bases outside the gene matches: 13. Germline-derived CDR1 and CDR2 are MNHEY and SMNVEV (reference sequence). The DNA for the CDR3 is TGTGCCAGCAGTGGTTCGGCGGACAGGGGACGGCAAGCTTTCTTT. The encoded protein is CASSGSADRGRQAFF.

With respect to this clone: Its ends do not fully match the called genes, so a read error is possible. The J gene is TRBJ1-1, the V gene TRBV4-3; D remains unclear. CDR1 is LGHNA, CDR2 YSLEER, per germline. This CDR3 has 15 amino acids. CDR3 nucleotides: TGCGCCAGCAGCCAAGACCCCATACAGAACGCTGAAGCTTTCTTT. It encodes CASSQDPIQNAEAFF.

The chain combines TRBV19 with TRBJ1-1, with a tentative D call TRBD1 (6 bases). This CDR3 is built from 19 residues. The V gene lost 1 base and the J gene lost 0 bases, with 21 bases spanning the gap. Germline CDR1 LNHDA, CDR2 SQIVND (reference sequence). The CDR3 protein is CASSIVPGQLTLVNTEAFF. The CDR3 DNA reads as TGTGCCAGTAGTATAGTTCCAGGACAGCTGACTTTAGTGAACACTGAAGCTTTCTTT.

This clone was seen just once. This sequence joins TRBV9 and TRBJ1-3; no reliable D call. This CDR3 has 16 amino acids. With 3 bases removed from V and 0 bases from J, the gap between germline ends came to 13 bases. Germline-derived CDR1 and CDR2 are SGDLS and YYNGEE. The CDR3 here is CASSAVVGSSGNTIYF. In DNA form, the CDR3 reads TGTGCCAGCAGCGCGGTGGTCGGGAGCTCTGGAAACACCATATATTTT.

The chain uses TRBV6-6 and TRBJ1-2; no firm D call. The V end was cut by 1 base, the J end by 5 bases, with 8 bases between. The CDR3 is made up of 13 amino acids. Germline V lookup: CDR1 MNHNY, CDR2 SVGAGI (reference sequence). This chain's CDR3 is CASSYLLIYGYTF. CDR3 bases: TGTGCCAGCAGTTACTTATTAATATATGGCTACACCTTC.

The chain carries TRBV7-2 and TRBJ1-1, with a tentative D call TRBD1 (5 bases). Per germline, CDR1 SGHTA and CDR2 FQGNSA. Trimming shortened V by 1 base and J by 6 bases, and 9 bases separated the two germline ends. The CDR3 covers 13 residues. CDR3 residues: CASSLVWGAEAFF. In DNA, the CDR3 is TGTGCCAGCAGCTTAGTTTGGGGGGCTGAAGCTTTCTTT.

The chain is built from TRBV27 and TRBJ1-2; 8 positions agree with TRBD1. Germline V lookup: CDR1 MNHEY, CDR2 SMNVEV (reference sequence). Trimming at V came to 4 bases and at J to 7 bases, leaving 8 bases not matched to a gene. The CDR3 contains 14 residues. The CDR3 DNA follows: TGTGCCAGCAGTTCACGGACAGGGCGAAGTGGCTACACCTTC. It specifies CASSSRTGRSGYTF.

DNA for the CDR3: TGTGCCAGCAGCTTGGGGACTAACGGAGTCACAGATACGCAGTATTTT. This sequence encodes CASSLGTNGVTDTQYF. The chain combines TRBV5-6 with TRBJ2-3; possible D gene TRBD2, 6 bases. The V and J ends lost 0 bases and 2 bases respectively, with 13 bases between them. Germline V gene data show CDR1 as SGHDT and CDR2 as YYEEEE. This CDR3 has 16 amino acids.

V and J are TRBV5-1 and TRBJ2-2, with D perhaps matching TRBD1 (6 bases). V lost 4 bases and J 0 bases, leaving 16 bases between the germline ends. The CDR3 contains 17 residues. The germline V gene has CDR1 SGHRS and CDR2 YFSETQ. The CDR3 bases are TGCGCCAGCAGCGCCGGGACAAGGGGAACGAACACCGGGGAGCTGTTTTTT. As protein: CASSAGTRGTNTGELFF.

The chain carries TRBV6-4 and TRBJ1-1; maybe TRBD1 (6 bases). This CDR3 has 14 residues. Germline lookup yields CDR1 MRHNA and CDR2 SNTAGT. Trimming shortened V by 9 bases and J by 4 bases, and 18 bases separated the two germline ends. The CDR3 nucleotides are TGTGCCAGGGTGGACCGACCACAGGGCACTGAAGCTTTCTTT. It yields the protein CARVDRPQGTEAFF.

The rearrangement joins TRBV6-6 to TRBJ2-7; D may be TRBD2 (6 bases). This CDR3 has 14 residues. Trimming stripped 7 bases from V and 2 bases from J, with 15 bases between. From germline, CDR1 is MNHNY and CDR2 SVGAGI (reference sequence). The CDR3 nucleotides are TGTGCCAGCAAACCCGGGACTGGGCCCTACGAGCAGTACTTC. Protein: CASKPGTGPYEQYF.

This chain connects TRBV9 to TRBJ2-4, with D hard to call. V was clipped by 1 base and J by 0 bases, with 17 bases between them. Germline V gene data show CDR1 as SGDLS and CDR2 as YYNGEE. The CDR3 covers 18 residues. The CDR3 nucleotides read TGTGCCAGCAGCGTAACTCCTCACGATACGATAGCCAAAAACATTCAGTACTTC. It translates to CASSVTPHDTIAKNIQYF.

The chain's CDR3 is CASSELAHSQEKLFF. CDR3 nucleotides: TGTGCCAGCAGTGAACTAGCACATTCACAAGAAAAACTGTTTTTT. This rearrangement joins TRBV6-1 to TRBJ1-4; D remains unclear. This CDR3 has 15 amino acids. Germline V gene data show CDR1 as MNHNS and CDR2 as SASEGT. Deletions cut 2 bases from V and 8 bases from J, with 15 bases between.